This TCR beta chain was recovered during a study of T-cell memory formation after mild COVID-19. Overall study findings and caveats: What remained unconfirmed was the SARS-CoV-2 specificity of second-wave clones peaking on day 37. Clones that contracted clustered mainly in CM and EM if CD4+ and in EMRA if CD8+.

TCRdb redid the calling of the 5' RACE reads with MiXCR, one entry per CDR3 protein. The repertoire includes 560,000 or so distinct CDR3 sequences, approximately 15% of them detected once, and roughly 8.2% sits in the top ten. Of note for this clonotype: Antigen specificity is unknown.

Per the germline V gene, CDR1 is SQVTM and CDR2 is ANQGSEA. This CDR3 has 13 residues. The germline V and J ends were trimmed by 6 bases and 5 bases, with 16 bases remaining between them. The TCR originated in an adult woman who had mild COVID-19 (a few samples of this study predate the infection). Cell type and time point are not known. The chain is built from TRBV29-1 and TRBJ1-1; a possible D gene is TRBD1 (6 bases). Material: PBMCs or a T cell subset sorted from them (not recorded which). The CDR3 loop is CSVKGVSWTEAFF. The CDR3 region has the DNA TGCAGCGTAAAGGGGGTTTCGTGGACTGAAGCTTTCTTT.